The next 17 T cell receptor beta chains were all read from a single sample in a study of cytomegalovirus exposure and HLA in healthy donors. It was with 60 Vbeta and 13 Jbeta primers that the PCR ran. Sequencing was performed with immunoSEQ multiplex PCR; in TCRdb, only in-frame clones are kept and a portion is missing. The data contain hundreds of thousands of clones, approximately 82% of them seen just once; the ten biggest clones take up 0.55% to 0.75%. The sequencing sample was made of PBMCs. The receptors derive from a man aged 18 to 29 in good health and CMV-seronegative.

V and J are TRBV19 and TRBJ2-1; possibly TRBD1 for D (6 bases). The CDR3 loop spans 15 amino acids. The germline gives CDR1 LNHDA, CDR2 SQIVND (reference sequence). Trimming pared 3 bases from V and 6 bases from J, leaving 15 bases between. CDR3 nucleotides: TGTGCCAGTAGTATTATGGGGGCCCTGGGCAATGAGCAGTTCTTC. Protein: CASSIMGALGNEQFF.

This sequence joins TRBV19 and TRBJ2-3, with a tentative D call TRBD2 (5 bases). Germline V gives CDR1 LNHDA, CDR2 SQIVND (reference sequence). Deletions cut 7 bases from V and 0 bases from J, with 11 bases between. This CDR3 region has 14 residues. The DNA for the CDR3 is TGTGCCAGTAAGCGGCACCTTAGCACAGATACGCAGTATTTT. This codes for CASKRHLSTDTQYF. Looking up the rest from reference TRBV19 and TRBJ2-3 gives the full variable domain: DGGITQSPKYLFRKEGQNVTLSCEQNLNHDAMYWYRQDPGQGLRLIYYSQIVNDFQKGDIAEGYSVSREKKESFPLTVTSAQKNPTAFYLCASKRHLSTDTQYFGPGTRLTVL.

This clone was counted a few times. Other DNA sequences in the sample encode the same CDR3. The chain links TRBV6-5 to TRBJ2-7; 12 bases fit TRBD2. V lost 2 bases to trimming and J lost 4 bases; unmatched junction nucleotides: 0. Germline CDR1 MNHEY, CDR2 SVGAGI. The length of the CDR3 is 14 residues. For the CDR3, the DNA is TGTGCCAGCAGTTACGGGACTAGCGGGTACGAGCAGTACTTC. It encodes CASSYGTSGYEQYF.

V and J are TRBV4-1 and TRBJ2-3, with TRBD2 identical over 9 bases. Unmatched junction bases numbered 5, after V lost 0 bases and J lost 1 base. CDR1 and CDR2 from the germline V gene are MGHRA and YSYEKL. The CDR3 has 17 residues. The CDR3 coding sequence is TGCGCCAGCAGCCAAGAGGTAGCGGGAGCGGGCACAGATACGCAGTATTTT. This translates into CASSQEVAGAGTDTQYF.

As to this clone: At one of its ends the junction is not consistent with the germline gene, which may arise from a read error. This chain links TRBV6-5 with TRBJ1-1; 7 bases match TRBD1. The germline V gene encodes CDR1 MNHEY and CDR2 SVGAGI. CDR3 length: 13 amino acids. In nucleotides, the CDR3 is TGTGCCATCAGTTCACAGGGGCGCACTGAAGCTTTCTTT. Translation gives CAISSQGRTEAFF.

The CDR3 reads CASSLYRGNTQYF. CDR3 nucleotide sequence: TGTGCCAGCAGCTTATACAGGGGTAATACGCAGTATTTT. The V and J genes are TRBV5-4 and TRBJ2-3; 7 bases fit TRBD1. Germline CDR1 reads SGHNT; CDR2 reads YYREEE (reference sequence). The CDR3 extends over 13 amino acids. V lost 2 bases to trimming and J lost 7 bases; unmatched junction nucleotides: 4.

The chain recombines TRBV4-1 with TRBJ2-7; D may be TRBD2 (5 bases). Germline CDR1 is MGHRA and CDR2 is YSYEKL. The CDR3 spans 15 residues. V lost 0 bases to trimming and J lost 0 bases, with 9 bases between them. CDR3 amino acids: CASSQDRGFSYEQYF. The CDR3 DNA reads TGCGCCAGCAGCCAAGACCGGGGTTTCTCCTACGAGCAGTACTTC.

The CDR3 coding sequence is TGTGCCATCAGTGAATTGGGCAGGGGAACCGACAATGAGCAGTTCTTC. Translation gives CAISELGRGTDNEQFF. V usage is TRBV10-3 and J usage is TRBJ2-1, with D possibly being TRBD1 (6 bases). Trimming took off 3 bases at V and 5 bases at J, with 17 bases between the two ends. This CDR3 comprises 16 residues. Germline V CDR1 and CDR2: ENHRY, SYGVKD.

This clone was recorded a few times. This sequence joins TRBV6-1 and TRBJ1-2, with 7 bases identical to TRBD1. In germline, CDR1 is MNHNS, CDR2 SASEGT. This CDR3 region has 15 residues. With 6 bases clipped from V and 2 bases from J, the junction kept 9 bases outside the gene matches. This CDR3 reads CASSSVNRGNYGYTF. DNA of the CDR3: TGTGCCAGCAGCTCCGTGAACAGGGGAAACTATGGCTACACCTTC.

This chain uses TRBV27 with TRBJ1-4; D not resolved. Germline CDR1 MNHEY, CDR2 SMNVEV (reference sequence). V was pared by 7 bases and J by 4 bases, with 16 bases between. CDR3 length equals 15 residues. The CDR3, as DNA: TGTGCCAGCACTCGCCGCTTCGGGATTAATGAAAAACTGTTTTTT. Its protein is CASTRRFGINEKLFF.

This chain links TRBV2 with TRBJ2-5; D is unresolved. Germline CDR1 and CDR2: SNHLY and FYNNEI. The V gene lost 7 bases and the J gene lost 4 bases, with 10 bases spanning the gap. The CDR3 contains 12 residues. The CDR3 DNA is TGTGCCAGCATCCAAACGGGAGAGACCCAGTACTTC. Protein product: CASIQTGETQYF.

This clone came up once. The chain uses TRBV19 and TRBJ2-1; TRBD1 matches at 8 bases. The germline gives CDR1 LNHDA, CDR2 SQIVND (reference sequence). The CDR3 covers 14 residues. V was pared by 3 bases and J by 5 bases, with 3 bases of the junction left unmatched. CDR3 in amino acids: CASSMRQGHNEQFF. CDR3 nucleotides: TGTGCCAGTAGTATGCGACAGGGGCACAATGAGCAGTTCTTC.

The chain combines TRBV28 with TRBJ1-3; 8 bases agree with TRBD1. J was trimmed by 7 bases and V by 7 bases; bases with no gene match: 12. Germline V gene lookup returns CDR1 MDHEN and CDR2 SYDVKM. The CDR3 is made up of 15 amino acids. The CDR3 nucleotides are TGTGCCAGCAAAGAAGGACAGGGCCCAGTTAACACCATATATTTT. Amino acids: CASKEGQGPVNTIYF.

This chain joins TRBV27 and TRBJ1-3; D possibly corresponds to TRBD1 (5 bases). The CDR3 loop spans 14 amino acids. Germline V gene data show CDR1 as MNHEY and CDR2 as SMNVEV (reference sequence). V gave up 3 bases and J gave up 2 bases, with 8 bases separating them. The CDR3 region is CASSFSGPGNTIYF. CDR3 coding DNA: TGTGCCAGCAGTTTTTCAGGGCCTGGAAACACCATATATTTT.

This sequence joins TRBV28 and TRBJ2-7, with 11 bases aligning to TRBD2. The CDR3 is 14 residues long. The germline gives CDR1 MDHEN, CDR2 SYDVKM. J gave up 4 bases and V 6 bases, and 5 bases lay outside the gene matches. This CDR3 is CASSLGLAVYEQYF. The CDR3 DNA follows: TGTGCCAGCAGCTTGGGACTAGCGGTGTACGAGCAGTACTTC.

The V and J genes are TRBV5-1 and TRBJ2-7, with a tentative D call TRBD2 (6 bases). CDR1 and CDR2 from the germline V gene are SGHRS and YFSETQ. Trimming removed 2 bases from V and 1 base from J, with 16 bases in between. The CDR3 is 16 amino acids. In DNA, the CDR3 is TGCGCCAGCAGCTTCGCACCGAGCGCGGGGTCCTACGAGCAGTACTTC. Translated, it gives CASSFAPSAGSYEQYF.

This clone was recorded a few times. The chain couples TRBV28 to TRBJ2-7, with D unresolved. CDR3 size: 18 residues. The ends were cut back, 4 bases at V and 4 bases at J, with 26 bases in the middle. The germline CDR1 and CDR2 sequences are MDHEN and SYDVKM. The CDR3 DNA is TGTGCCAGCAGTTCTCCACTCTTGTATCTCCTAAAGCCTTACGAGCAGTACTTC. Its protein is CASSSPLLYLLKPYEQYF.